This T cell receptor beta chain was observed in a study of blood T cell repertoires in COVID-19. In the study overall: Sites across the United States, Italy and Spain contributed samples from acute and convalescent COVID-19. Sources were T cells, B-cell-depleted T cells, or PBMCs; the material itself was cDNA or gDNA.

In the original analysis: The authors estimated nucleated cell counts from reference gene primer amplification. TCRdb's table, derived via immunoSEQ multiplex PCR, lists solely in-frame clones and lacks some. V, J and clone size are those of that table, while D and trimming were read from the DNA. This table has roughly 130,000 clones, around three quarters appearing once. This CDR3 is 20 amino acids long. This clone was observed once. The receptor comes from a man in his sixties with active or convalescent COVID-19. Sequenced input: peripheral blood. V and J are TRBV21-1 and TRBJ2-7; TRBD2 reflects the table's D call only, with no check against the DNA. TRBV21-1 is marked as a pseudogene. The CDR3 sequence: CASSPAKGGRLAGVSYEQYF. The CDR3 nucleotides are TGTGCCAGCAGCCCAGCAAAGGGGGGCAGACTAGCGGGGGTTTCCTACGAGCAGTACTTC.